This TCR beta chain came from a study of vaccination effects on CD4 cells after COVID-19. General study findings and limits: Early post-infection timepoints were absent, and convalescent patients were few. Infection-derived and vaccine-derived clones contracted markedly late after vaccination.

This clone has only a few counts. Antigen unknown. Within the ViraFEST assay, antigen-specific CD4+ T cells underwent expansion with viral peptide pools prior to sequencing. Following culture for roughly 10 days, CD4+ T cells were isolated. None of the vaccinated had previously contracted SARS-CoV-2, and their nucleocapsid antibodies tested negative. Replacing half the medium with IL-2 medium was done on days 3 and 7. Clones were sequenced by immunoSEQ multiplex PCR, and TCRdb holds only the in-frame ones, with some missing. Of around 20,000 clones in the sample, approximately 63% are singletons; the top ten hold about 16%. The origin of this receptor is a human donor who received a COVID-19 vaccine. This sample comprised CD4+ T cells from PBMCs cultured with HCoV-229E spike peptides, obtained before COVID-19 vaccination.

The CDR3 sequence is CASSSDRNEQFF. The DNA of the CDR3 is TGTGCCAGCAGCTCCGACAGGAATGAGCAGTTCTTC. The V and J genes are TRBV5-4 and TRBJ2-1, with D perhaps matching TRBD1 (6 bases). There are 12 residues in the CDR3. Germline CDR1 SGHNT, CDR2 YYREEE (reference sequence). Trimming removed 3 bases at V and 7 bases at J, with 8 bases between. Complete variable domain (other parts from reference TRBV5-4 and TRBJ2-1): ETGVTQSPTHLIKTRGQQVTLRCSSQSGHNTVSWYQQALGQGPQFIFQYYREEENGRGNFPPRFSGLQFPNYSSELNVNALELDDSALYLCASSSDRNEQFFGPGTRLTVL.